This T cell receptor (beta chain) derives from a study of blood T cell repertoires in COVID-19. CDR3 length: 19 residues. V was clipped by 5 bases and J by 4 bases; unmatched bases: 12. CDR1 is SGHVS and CDR2 is FNYEAQ in the germline V gene. Generated by immunoSEQ multiplex PCR, the TCRdb table keeps only in-frame clones and is missing some. The sample gives tens of thousands of clones, about 93% of which show up once; about 5% is in the top ten. The sample was peripheral blood. The V and J genes are TRBV7-6 and TRBJ2-1; TRBD2 matches at 15 bases. This receptor was identified in a human donor in a cohort sampled during active COVID-19. In DNA form, the CDR3 reads TGTGCCAGCAGCCCTCTCCGGACTAGCGGGGGGGGGTGGTACAATGAGCAGTTCTTC. Translation gives CASSPLRTSGGGWYNEQFF.